Given below is one T cell receptor (beta chain) in context. The antigen remains undetermined. This entry belongs to a study of graft-versus-host responses after intestinal transplantation. The overall study: Recipients underwent multivisceral, liver-intestinal, or isolated intestinal transplants. All of the recipients had induction that used anti-thymocyte globulin, then tacrolimus and steroids for three to four years.

Germline V gives CDR1 LNHDA, CDR2 SQIVND (reference sequence). V was clipped by 3 bases and J by 0 bases, with 11 bases between them. The CDR3 has 15 amino acids. Profiling relied on immunoSEQ multiplex PCR, and the TCRdb table lists in-frame clones only, not all of them. The data show some 110,000 clones, 85% to 95% seen once. Overall study results and limits: Recipient marrow showed GvH clones, some seen first in ileum or blood. Early post-transplant declines in HvG were associated with peak levels of circulating GvH clones.

The chain joins TRBV19 to TRBJ1-2; D unresolved. The sequencing used unstimulated CD8+ T cells sorted from spleen or lymph node cells, collected before transplant. This receptor was taken from a human donor who was the organ donor for an intestinal transplant. CDR3 nucleotide sequence: TGTGCCAGTAGTATTTGGGCAGCTACTAACTATGGCTACACCTTC. As protein: CASSIWAATNYGYTF.